This TCR beta chain originates from a study of T cell repertoires in cytomegalovirus infection. Broader study findings: There were HLA-C-restricted CMV-specific TCR beta clonotypes dominating the ex vivo response. Pooled public TCR beta family frequency picked out CMV carriers with the relevant HLA.

TCRdb passed the reads through MiXCR, listing each CDR3 protein once. This sample has almost 500,000 distinct CDR3 sequences, with 11% found just once. CDR1 and CDR2 from the germline V gene are SGHRS and YFSETQ. Trimming took 0 bases from V and 0 from J, leaving 10 bases between them. CDR3 length equals 15 residues. As for this clonotype: The antigen is unknown.

The V call is TRBV5-1, the J call TRBJ2-7; no firm D call. The specimen was PBMCs. The sequence came from a human donor in good health (CMV status not recorded). Some clones in this sample may be carry-over from other donors' samples. Here the CDR3 DNA reads TGCGCCAGCAGCTTGGACCACACCAACTCCTACGAGCAGTACTTC. Translated, it gives CASSLDHTNSYEQYF.